The clone carrying this TCR beta chain was seen at least ten times. Antigen: not known. This sample stems from a study of molecular identifiers for immune sequencing clone quantification. Study-wide context: The replicates split RNA from around 20,000 or 100,000 naive CD8 cells five ways and sequenced four. Whole-study findings and limits: It was shown that clones above 20 RNA copies held over 99% of effector molecules, but under 1% in naive cells.

MiXCR was run by TCRdb on the PCR reads, yielding one entry per CDR3 protein. The data contain over 600,000 distinct CDR3 sequences, approximately 20% of them singletons. CDR3 length: 14 amino acids. Germline V CDR1 and CDR2: MNHNY, SVGAGI (reference sequence). V shed 0 bases and J shed 1 base, with 6 bases lying between them. This chain joins TRBV6-6 and TRBJ2-5, with D hard to call. Sequencing was done on a sample of naive CD8+ T cells from blood, with Jurkat cell RNA spiked in. Subset here: FACS-sorted CD8+CD4-CCR7+CD45RA+ naive T cells. The sequence was obtained from a human donor in good health. Some libraries in this study had Jurkat cell RNA spiked in. The CDR3 nucleotides are TGTGCCAGCAGTTACTCCGCCATCCAAGAGACCCAGTACTTC. This gives the protein CASSYSAIQETQYF.